These 11 T cell receptor beta chains came from one sample sequenced in a study of OX40 agonist ivuxolimab in advanced cancers. Profiling relied on immunoSEQ multiplex PCR, and the TCRdb table lists in-frame clones only, not all of them. This table holds approximately 23,000 clones, around four fifths found once. This material consisted of CD4+ or CD8+ T cells sorted from blood, taken in a trial of the OX40 agonist ivuxolimab. The receptor source for this set is an adult with an advanced solid tumor such as melanoma, head and neck, liver or kidney cancer.

This clone was seen more than once but under ten times. The chain couples TRBV28 to TRBJ2-3; 13 positions agree with TRBD2. The CDR3 is made up of 16 amino acids. CDR1 MDHEN and CDR2 SYDVKM come from the germline V gene. The J segment lost 5 bases and the V segment lost 6 bases, leaving 8 bases of the junction unmatched. The CDR3 here is CASRPLAGGRGDTQYF. As DNA, the CDR3 is TGTGCCAGCAGGCCACTAGCGGGGGGGCGTGGAGATACGCAGTATTTT.

This clone was seen repeatedly, ten times or more. The chain links TRBV11-2 to TRBJ1-5; D not certain. The CDR3 runs to 16 residues. Trimming took off 1 base at V and 2 bases at J, with 12 bases between the two ends. Germline V gene lookup returns CDR1 SGHAT and CDR2 FQNNGV. DNA of the CDR3: TGTGCCAGCAGCTTAGTATTTTTGGGGTGCAATCAGCCCCAGCATTTT. It codes for CASSLVFLGCNQPQHF.

The chain carries TRBV9 and TRBJ2-1; D remains ambiguous. Trimming shortened V by 4 bases and J by 8 bases, and 16 bases separated the two germline ends. This CDR3 contains 14 residues. CDR1 is SGDLS and CDR2 is YYNGEE in the germline V gene. The CDR3 loop is CASSTNNYDDEQFF. The CDR3 coding sequence is TGTGCCAGCAGCACTAACAATTATGATGATGAGCAGTTCTTC. Based on the CDR3 plus reference TRBV9 and TRBJ2-1, the full variable domain is DSGVTQTPKHLITATGQRVTLRCSPRSGDLSVYWYQQSLDQGLQFLIQYYNGEERAKGNILERFSAQQFPDLHSELNLSSLELGDSALYFCASSTNNYDDEQFFGPGTRLTVL.

This clone appeared a few times. V and J are TRBV9 and TRBJ1-2; TRBD1 matches 8 bases. Germline V gene lookup returns CDR1 SGDLS and CDR2 YYNGEE. This CDR3 contains 14 residues. Losses at the gene ends were 3 bases for V and 6 bases for J; bases not matched to a gene: 7. The CDR3 is CASSGAQGVNGYTF. The CDR3 nucleotides are TGTGCCAGCAGCGGCGCACAGGGGGTAAATGGCTACACCTTC.

V usage is TRBV7-2 and J usage is TRBJ2-1; TRBD1 matches 7 bases. This CDR3 is built from 13 residues. Germline CDR1 and CDR2: SGHTA and FQGNSA. The V gene end was trimmed by 5 bases and the J gene end by 6 bases; junction bases not matched to a gene: 4. The CDR3: CASSIYRGNEQFF. CDR3 nucleotide sequence: TGTGCCAGCAGCATCTACAGGGGCAATGAGCAGTTCTTC.

The CDR3 coding sequence is TGTGCCAGCAGCGCCGGGATATACGAGCAGTACTTC. Translated, it gives CASSAGIYEQYF. The chain joins TRBV6-1 to TRBJ2-7, with D perhaps matching TRBD2 (5 bases). The CDR3 runs to 12 residues. V gave up 6 bases and J gave up 4 bases, with 10 bases separating them. Germline CDR1 MNHNS, CDR2 SASEGT.

By frequency in the sample, this clone is hyperexpanded. The chain couples TRBV4-3 to TRBJ1-1; D may be TRBD1 (5 bases). V was clipped by 5 bases and J by 2 bases, with 15 bases between them. This CDR3 comprises 15 residues. Germline V lookup: CDR1 LGHNA, CDR2 YSLEER. The CDR3: CASSASGDGNTEAFF. In DNA, the CDR3 is TGCGCCAGCAGCGCAAGCGGGGACGGTAACACTGAAGCTTTCTTT.

This chain links TRBV19 with TRBJ2-7; unclear D gene. V lost 1 base and J 2 bases, leaving 6 bases between the germline ends. The CDR3 spans 13 residues. CDR1 is LNHDA and CDR2 is SQIVND in the germline V gene (reference sequence). CDR3 nucleotides: TGTGCCAGTAGTATAGCCGGTACCTACGAGCAGTACTTC. This sequence encodes CASSIAGTYEQYF.

The genes are TRBV28 and TRBJ2-7, with TRBD1 matching over 9 bases. J was trimmed by 3 bases and V by 3 bases; bases with no gene match: 6. The CDR3 is 15 residues long. Germline-derived CDR1 and CDR2 are MDHEN and SYDVKM. The CDR3 nucleotides are TGTGCCAGCAGTTTTGGGGGGACAGGGATCTACGAGCAGTACTTC. Translation: CASSFGGTGIYEQYF. Looking up the rest from reference TRBV28 and TRBJ2-7 gives the full variable domain: DVKVTQSSRYLVKRTGEKVFLECVQDMDHENMFWYRQDPGLGLRLIYFSYDVKMKEKGDIPEGYSVSREKKERFSLILESASTNQTSMYLCASSFGGTGIYEQYFGPGTRLTVT.

The J gene is TRBJ2-1, the V gene TRBV10-3; D unclear. Germline loops: CDR1 ENHRY, CDR2 SYGVKD. The ends were cut back, 2 bases at V and 4 bases at J, with 9 bases in the middle. The CDR3 is 14 amino acids. In nucleotides, the CDR3 is TGTGCCATCAGTGAGGCGCAAGAATACAATGAGCAGTTCTTC. Translation gives CAISEAQEYNEQFF.

The chain uses TRBV27 and TRBJ2-7; 11 nucleotides match TRBD2. This CDR3 comprises 17 residues. The germline gives CDR1 MNHEY, CDR2 SMNVEV (reference sequence). V lost 6 bases and J lost 4; bases outside the gene matches: 14. The chain's CDR3 is CASRPLVGGLAVYEQYF. The CDR3 DNA is TGTGCCAGCAGACCCCTGGTGGGGGGACTAGCGGTATACGAGCAGTACTTC.